One and the same sample provided the 2 T cell receptor beta chains below, sequenced in a study of early T cells in non-severe SARS-CoV-2 infection. TCRdb redid the calling of the 5' RACE reads with MiXCR, one entry per CDR3 protein. Of 24,000 or so distinct CDR3 sequences listed, around 5.8% are singletons. Sequencing was done on a sample of whole blood. These receptor sequences come from an adult who was a healthcare worker with PCR-confirmed SARS-CoV-2 infection or an uninfected control (not recorded which).

Ten or more counts support this clonotype. J is TRBJ2-1 and V is TRBV9; 7 bases are shared with TRBD2. V shed 3 bases and J 0 bases; nucleotides not matched to a gene: 3. The CDR3 length is 15 residues. Germline CDR1 reads SGDLS; CDR2 reads YYNGEE. CDR3 sequence (DNA): TGTGCCAGCAGCGCACGACTAGCCTCCTACAATGAGCAGTTCTTC. It specifies CASSARLASYNEQFF.

The chain carries TRBV7-8 and TRBJ2-7; 11 bases map to TRBD2. V trimming: 0 bases; J trimming: 5 bases; junction bases outside the gene matches: 12. Germline CDR1 reads SGHVS; CDR2 reads FQNEAQ. The CDR3 consists of 18 residues. The CDR3 nucleotides are TGTGCCAGCAGCTTAGCATTTAGACTAGCGGGGTCTTCCCACGAGCAGTACTTC. Protein sequence: CASSLAFRLAGSSHEQYF.